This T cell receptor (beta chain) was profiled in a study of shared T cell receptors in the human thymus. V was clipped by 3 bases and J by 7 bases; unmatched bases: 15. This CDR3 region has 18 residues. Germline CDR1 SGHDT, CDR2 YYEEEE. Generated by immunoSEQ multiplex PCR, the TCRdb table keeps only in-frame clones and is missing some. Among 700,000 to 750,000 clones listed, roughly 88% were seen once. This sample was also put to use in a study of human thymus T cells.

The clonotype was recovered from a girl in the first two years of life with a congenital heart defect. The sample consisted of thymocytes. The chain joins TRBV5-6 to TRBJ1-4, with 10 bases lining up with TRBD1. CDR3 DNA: TGTGCCAGCAGCTCCGCTGACAGGGGGCGCAGGGTTAGTGAAAAACTGTTTTTT. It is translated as CASSSADRGRRVSEKLFF. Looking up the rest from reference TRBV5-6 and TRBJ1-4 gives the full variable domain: DAGVTQSPTHLIKTRGQQVTLRCSPKSGHDTVSWYQQALGQGPQFIFQYYEEEERQRGNFPDRFSGHQFPNYSSELNVNALLLGDSALYLCASSSADRGRRVSEKLFFGSGTQLSVL.